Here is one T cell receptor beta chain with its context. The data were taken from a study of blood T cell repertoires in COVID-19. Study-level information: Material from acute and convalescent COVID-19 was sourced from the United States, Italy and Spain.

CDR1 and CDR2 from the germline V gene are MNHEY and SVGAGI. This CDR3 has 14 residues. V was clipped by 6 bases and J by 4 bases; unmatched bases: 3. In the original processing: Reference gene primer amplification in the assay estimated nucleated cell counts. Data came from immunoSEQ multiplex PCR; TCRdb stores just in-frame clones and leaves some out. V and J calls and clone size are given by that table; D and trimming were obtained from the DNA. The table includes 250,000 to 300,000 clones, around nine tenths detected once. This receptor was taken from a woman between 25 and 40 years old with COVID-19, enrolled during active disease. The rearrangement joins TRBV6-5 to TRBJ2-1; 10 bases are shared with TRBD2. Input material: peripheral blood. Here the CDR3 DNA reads TGTGCCAGCAGAGGGACTAGCGATTACAATGAGCAGTTCTTC. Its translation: CASRGTSDYNEQFF.